The 9 T cell receptor beta chains below were found in one sample sequenced in a study of blood T cells in healthy people across ages. The second PCR ran about 6 to 11 cycles with a sample-barcoded 5' primer and J-beta primers. MiXCR was run by TCRdb on the 5' RACE reads, yielding one entry per CDR3 protein. The sample has about 1 million distinct CDR3 sequences, more than 35% seen once. Source material: blood. The receptor set was obtained from a woman aged 55-75 years in good health.

The table lists this clonotype with a few counts. The chain carries TRBV14 and TRBJ2-1; 10 bases align to TRBD2. CDR1 is SGHDN and CDR2 is FVKESK in the germline V gene. With 2 bases clipped from V and 8 bases from J, the junction kept 12 bases outside the gene matches. This CDR3 has 17 residues. This CDR3 reads CASSQPGLAASRDEQFF. As DNA, the CDR3 is TGTGCCAGCAGCCAACCCGGACTAGCGGCTTCTCGGGATGAGCAGTTCTTC.

This chain joins TRBV6-1 and TRBJ2-3; 11 nucleotides match TRBD2. J lost 3 bases, V lost 5 bases, and 19 bases had no gene match. Looked up from germline, CDR1 is MNHNS and CDR2 is SASEGT. The CDR3 has 20 amino acids. Here the CDR3 DNA reads TGTGCCAGCAGTCATCGGGGCCAGAGTTTGCTAGCGGGAGGAACAGATACGCAGTATTTT. Translated, it gives CASSHRGQSLLAGGTDTQYF.

Remarks on this clonotype: Mismatch with germline at one junction end may stem from a read error. The chain uses TRBV5-6 and TRBJ1-4; D gene uncertain. The germline V gene encodes CDR1 SGHDT and CDR2 YYEEEE. The CDR3 extends over 15 amino acids. The CDR3 spells CASSLVAALNERLFF. For the CDR3, the DNA is TGCGCCAGCAGCTTGGTGGCAGCTCTCAATGAAAGACTGTTTTTT.

This clonotype was counted a few times. The CDR3 DNA is TGTGCCAGCAGCAAAGAAGCTTTCTTT. This translates into CASSKEAFF. The chain is built from TRBV21-1 and TRBJ1-1. TRBV21-1 is flagged as a pseudogene. The CDR3 consists of 9 residues.

This rearrangement joins TRBV6-2 or TRBV6-3 to TRBJ2-5; tentatively, D is TRBD1 (6 bases). Trimming left V 1 base short and J 5 bases short, with 11 bases between. From germline, CDR1 is MNHEY and CDR2 SVGEGT. The CDR3 runs 14 residues. CDR3 region: CASSYLGAWETQYF. The CDR3 DNA reads as TGTGCCAGCAGTTACTTGGGGGCGTGGGAGACCCAGTACTTC.

J is TRBJ1-2 and V is TRBV7-2, with 7 positions matching TRBD1. CDR3 size: 17 residues. Germline V gene data show CDR1 as SGHTA and CDR2 as FQGNSA. Losses at the gene ends were 6 bases for V and 5 bases for J; bases not matched to a gene: 18. Here the CDR3 DNA reads TGTGCCAGCAGTTATAACAATTACAGGGGCGCGAGGTATGGCTACACCTTC. It is translated as CASSYNNYRGARYGYTF.

This clonotype came up many times. J is TRBJ2-3 and V is TRBV9; TRBD1 aligns across 7 bases. The germline gives CDR1 SGDLS, CDR2 YYNGEE. The CDR3 is made up of 15 amino acids. V was pared by 1 base and J by 4 bases, with 6 bases of the junction left unmatched. CDR3 coding DNA: TGTGCCAGCAGCGTACGGGCACAGGGGTCAGATACGCAGTATTTT. This gives the protein CASSVRAQGSDTQYF.

The V call is TRBV2, the J call TRBJ1-6; D gene uncertain. This CDR3 is built from 14 residues. Trimming removed 1 base from V and 9 bases from J, with 10 bases in between. The V gene's germline CDR1 is SNHLY and CDR2 FYNNEI. The CDR3 bases are TGTGCCAGCAGTGAAGAAGGGCCGGGTTCACCCCTCCACTTT. Protein sequence: CASSEEGPGSPLHF.

The chain links TRBV20-1 to TRBJ2-5, with D perhaps matching TRBD1 or TRBD2 (5 bases each). Near its end, the DNA agrees better with TRBJ2-7, so the J call may be wrong. Germline-derived CDR1 and CDR2 are DFQATT and SNEGSKA (reference sequence). This CDR3 is 13 amino acids long. The DNA for the CDR3 is TGCAGTGCTAGAGCGCAGGGACCCTACGAGCAGTACTTC. Translating gives CSARAQGPYEQYF.